This passage covers 30 T cell receptor beta chains from one sample sequenced in a study of graft-versus-host responses after intestinal transplantation. Here immunoSEQ multiplex PCR was the method, and the copy in TCRdb shows in-frame clones only, minus some. The table records several thousand clones, around 30% of them present only once. The authors combined approximately 200,000 CFSE-labeled responder cells with approximately 200,000 irradiated, violet-dye-labeled stimulator cells in plates. Sequences were derived from alloreactive CD8+ T cells from a mixed lymphocyte reaction culture, sampled before intestinal transplant. Indicated subset: CFSE-low proliferating T cells sorted from roughly six-day pre-transplant mixed lymphocyte reaction (GvH or HvG direction). The receptors derive from a human patient who received an intestinal transplant.

This clone is medium-sized. The V call is TRBV6-5, the J call TRBJ1-5; 9 bases align to TRBD1. Trimming at V came to 6 bases and at J to 6 bases, leaving 9 bases not matched to a gene. This CDR3 region has 15 residues. CDR1 MNHEY and CDR2 SVGAGI come from the germline V gene. CDR3 region: CASSPGTGFGQPQHF. The DNA of the CDR3 is TGTGCCAGCAGCCCTGGGACAGGGTTTGGTCAGCCCCAGCATTTT.

The rearrangement joins TRBV5-1 to TRBJ2-7; 7 positions agree with TRBD1. The CDR3 has 14 amino acids. V lost 2 bases, J lost 0 bases, and 2 bases stayed unmatched. Germline CDR1 and CDR2: SGHRS and YFSETQ. Here the CDR3 DNA reads TGCGCCAGCAGCTTCGGGACAGTCTCCTACGAGCAGTACTTC. It codes for CASSFGTVSYEQYF.

By share of the sample, this clone is medium-sized. V and J are TRBV5-1 and TRBJ1-4; possibly TRBD1 for D (6 bases). The V and J ends lost 2 bases and 8 bases respectively, with 13 bases between them. CDR1 and CDR2 from the germline V gene are SGHRS and YFSETQ. This CDR3 is built from 14 residues. For the CDR3, the DNA is TGCGCCAGCAGCTTCGCGGGGGCGGGGGAAAAACTGTTTTTT. Its translation is CASSFAGAGEKLFF.

This clone is categorized as medium-sized. The chain combines TRBV5-4 with TRBJ2-7, with D hard to call. Trimming left V 4 bases short and J 2 bases short, with 13 bases between. CDR1 and CDR2 from the germline V gene are SGHNT and YYREEE (reference sequence). This CDR3 is built from 14 residues. The CDR3 spells CASSLAFSPYEQYF. DNA for the CDR3: TGTGCCAGCAGCCTGGCTTTCTCCCCCTACGAGCAGTACTTC. Using reference TRBV5-4 and TRBJ2-7 for the parts outside the CDR3, the full variable domain is ETGVTQSPTHLIKTRGQQVTLRCSSQSGHNTVSWYQQALGQGPQFIFQYYREEENGRGNFPPRFSGLQFPNYSSELNVNALELDDSALYLCASSLAFSPYEQYFGPGTRLTVT.

The chain uses TRBV30 and TRBJ2-3; D is perhaps TRBD2 (6 bases). V was cut by 0 bases and J by 2 bases, with 12 bases left in between. This CDR3 contains 15 residues. Germline CDR1 reads GTSNPN; CDR2 reads SVGIG (reference sequence). The CDR3 nucleotides are TGTGCCTGGAGTGTATCTAGCGAGTTCACAGATACGCAGTATTTT. Its protein product is CAWSVSSEFTDTQYF.

This clone was observed a handful of times. This rearrangement joins TRBV5-6 to TRBJ1-5, with D unclear. V gave up 2 bases and J gave up 1 base, with 7 bases separating them. The V gene's germline CDR1 is SGHDT and CDR2 YYEEEE. This CDR3 is built from 14 residues. The CDR3 DNA reads TGTGCCAGCAGCTTCTTACAGAGCAATCAGCCCCAGCATTTT. This gives the protein CASSFLQSNQPQHF. The whole variable domain, remainder taken from reference TRBV5-6 and TRBJ1-5, is DAGVTQSPTHLIKTRGQQVTLRCSPKSGHDTVSWYQQALGQGPQFIFQYYEEEERQRGNFPDRFSGHQFPNYSSELNVNALLLGDSALYLCASSFLQSNQPQHFGDGTRLSIL.

The genes are TRBV27 and TRBJ1-1, with 10 positions matching TRBD1. V lost 3 bases and J lost 4; bases outside the gene matches: 5. CDR1 is MNHEY and CDR2 is SMNVEV in the germline V gene (reference sequence). The CDR3 runs to 15 residues. CDR3: CASSFGTGVTTEAFF. CDR3 DNA: TGTGCCAGCAGTTTTGGGACAGGGGTCACCACTGAAGCTTTCTTT.

The chain has TRBV5-1 and TRBJ2-7; 9 bases are shared with TRBD1. The germline CDR1 and CDR2 sequences are SGHRS and YFSETQ. There are 16 residues in the CDR3. J was trimmed by 3 bases and V by 0 bases; bases with no gene match: 7. The chain's CDR3 is CASSLDLGQGNYEQYF. The CDR3 region has the DNA TGCGCCAGCAGCTTGGACCTCGGACAGGGGAACTACGAGCAGTACTTC.

This clone has just one count. The J gene is TRBJ2-5, the V gene TRBV7-3; 9 bases match TRBD1. CDR1 SGHTA and CDR2 FQGTGA come from the germline V gene. Germline trimming cut 1 base from V and 1 base from J; bases unmatched to any gene: 1. The CDR3 extends over 15 amino acids. CDR3 residues: CASSLMGQGQETQYF. The CDR3 DNA reads as TGTGCCAGCAGCTTAATGGGACAGGGCCAAGAGACCCAGTACTTC.

The V call is TRBV9, the J call TRBJ1-2; 9 positions agree with TRBD1. Per the germline V gene, CDR1 is SGDLS and CDR2 is YYNGEE. Trimming removed 4 bases from V and 3 bases from J; junction bases left unmatched: 10. The CDR3 spans 16 residues. CDR3 DNA sequence: TGTGCCAGCAGCCAAATGGGACAGGGCATTTACTATGGCTACACCTTC. It translates to CASSQMGQGIYYGYTF.

This rearrangement joins TRBV30 to TRBJ2-7; the D gene is possibly TRBD2 (6 bases). This CDR3 region has 15 residues. V was trimmed by 0 bases and J by 1 base, leaving 13 bases between them. The germline V gene has CDR1 GTSNPN and CDR2 SVGIG (reference sequence). The CDR3, as DNA: TGTGCCTGGAGTGTGGGACTGTCGGGATCCTACGAGCAGTACTTC. Residues: CAWSVGLSGSYEQYF.

The chain employs TRBV7-9 and TRBJ1-2; no reliable D call. Trimming took 7 bases from V and 5 from J, leaving 11 bases between them. The CDR3 has 12 amino acids. Germline V lookup: CDR1 SEHNR, CDR2 FQNEAQ (reference sequence). This CDR3 is CASTLSGYGYTF. For the CDR3, the DNA is TGTGCCAGCACTCTCTCGGGATATGGCTACACCTTC.

The rearrangement uses TRBV13 and TRBJ2-5; TRBD1 might be the D (6 bases). This CDR3 contains 14 residues. CDR1 is PRHDT and CDR2 is FYEKMQ in the germline V gene (reference sequence). V was trimmed by 4 bases and J by 1 base, leaving 10 bases between them. The CDR3 region is CASSSRTAQETQYF. In nucleotides, the CDR3 is TGTGCCAGCAGCTCGAGGACAGCCCAAGAGACCCAGTACTTC.

By share of the sample, this clone is medium-sized. V gene TRBV5-6 combines with J gene TRBJ1-2, with D possibly being TRBD1 (6 bases). CDR1 SGHDT and CDR2 YYEEEE come from the germline V gene. The CDR3 totals 13 residues. Between the trimmed V and J ends, which lost 5 bases and 4 bases, there was a span of 12 bases. CDR3 sequence reads: CASRADSFYGYTF. CDR3 bases: TGTGCCAGCAGGGCGGACAGTTTCTATGGCTACACCTTC.

J is TRBJ2-7 and V is TRBV7-6; D ambiguous. Germline V gives CDR1 SGHVS, CDR2 FNYEAQ. This CDR3 comprises 14 residues. Trimming took 2 bases from V and 0 from J, leaving 8 bases between them. CDR3 nucleotide sequence: TGTGCCAGCAGCTTACTGGCAAGCTCCTACGAGCAGTACTTC. This encodes CASSLLASSYEQYF.

This clone appeared a few times. V and J are TRBV27 and TRBJ1-4; 8 bases are a match to TRBD1. The CDR3 length is 13 residues. Trimming at V came to 4 bases and at J to 11 bases, leaving 6 bases not matched to a gene. Looked up from germline, CDR1 is MNHEY and CDR2 is SMNVEV (reference sequence). The CDR3 DNA sequence: TGTGCCAGCAGTTCAGGACAGGGAGGGAAACTGTTTTTT. Its translation is CASSSGQGGKLFF.

With respect to this clone: Other DNA sequences from this sample encode an identical CDR3 as well. The V and J genes are TRBV5-1 and TRBJ2-3, with a tentative D call TRBD2 (5 bases). The CDR3 has 12 amino acids. Germline V CDR1 and CDR2: SGHRS, YFSETQ. V shed 2 bases and J shed 6 bases, with 7 bases lying between them. The CDR3 protein is CASSLTGDTQYF. The CDR3, as DNA: TGCGCCAGCAGCTTAACGGGGGATACGCAGTATTTT.

The chain is built from TRBV7-9 and TRBJ2-1, with 14 bases matching TRBD2. V gave up 5 bases and J gave up 0 bases; unmatched junction bases: 9. This CDR3 region has 19 residues. In germline, CDR1 is SEHNR, CDR2 FQNEAQ (reference sequence). Written as DNA, the CDR3 is TGTGCCAGCAGCCGAAGACTAGCGGGAGGGCGGAGCTCCTACAATGAGCAGTTCTTC. Residues: CASSRRLAGGRSSYNEQFF. Supplemented by reference TRBV7-9 and TRBJ2-1, the full variable domain reads DTGVSQNPRHKITKRGQNVTFRCDPISEHNRLYWYRQTLGQGPEFLTYFQNEAQLEKSRLLSDRFSAERPKGSFSTLEIQRTEQGDSAMYLCASSRRLAGGRSSYNEQFFGPGTRLTVL.

The chain combines TRBV8-2 with TRBJ2-5; the table's D call of TRBD2 was not tested on the DNA. TRBV8-2 is deemed a pseudogene. The CDR3 covers 16 residues. The CDR3 here is CGSDLRRIIVDETQYF. The CDR3 nucleotides are TGTGGCAGTGACTTACGTAGGATCATCGTCGACGAGACCCAGTACTTC.

The table lists this clone with a few counts. This rearrangement joins TRBV4-2 to TRBJ2-7; D perhaps matches TRBD2 (6 bases). With 1 base removed from V and 5 bases from J, the gap between germline ends came to 12 bases. Germline CDR1 reads LGHNA; CDR2 reads YNFKEQ. The CDR3 sequence is 14 residues long. The CDR3 DNA sequence: TGTGCCAGCAGCCAAGGCCTGGGGGGAAACGAGCAGTACTTC. It encodes CASSQGLGGNEQYF.

This clone is termed medium-sized. J is TRBJ2-2 and V is TRBV6-6, with 12 bases fitting TRBD2. The germline CDR1 and CDR2 sequences are MNHNY and SVGAGI (reference sequence). This CDR3 is built from 16 residues. J lost 7 bases, V lost 5 bases, and 8 bases had no gene match. The CDR3 DNA reads as TGTGCCAGCAGTACCCCTAGCGGGAGGGCCGGCGGGGAGCTGTTTTTT. Translated, it gives CASSTPSGRAGGELFF.

V usage is TRBV7-9 and J usage is TRBJ2-7, with D perhaps matching TRBD1 (5 bases). Germline V gives CDR1 SEHNR, CDR2 FQNEAQ (reference sequence). V was pared by 1 base and J by 1 base, with 14 bases between. This CDR3 is built from 16 residues. The CDR3 coding sequence is TGTGCCAGCAGCTTAGGACAGCAGGGTCCATCCTACGAGCAGTACTTC. Its translation is CASSLGQQGPSYEQYF.

This clone is termed medium-sized (0.01 to 0.1%). This rearrangement joins TRBV2 to TRBJ2-2, with 7 bases that match TRBD2. The CDR3 has 14 amino acids. Germline V gene data show CDR1 as SNHLY and CDR2 as FYNNEI. V trimming: 8 bases; J trimming: 6 bases; junction bases outside the gene matches: 9. CDR3 DNA: TGTGCCAGCCAGGCGGGAGTTAAGTCCGGGGAGCTGTTTTTT. Protein sequence: CASQAGVKSGELFF.

In its sample, this clone was seen a few times. CDR3 DNA sequence: TGTGCCTGGAGTATAGGGACAGGAGATCCTAGCAATCAGCCCCAGCATTTT. It specifies CAWSIGTGDPSNQPQHF. The chain employs TRBV30 and TRBJ1-5; 8 bases agree with TRBD1. Germline assignment: CDR1 GTSNPN and CDR2 SVGIG (reference sequence). The CDR3 sequence is 17 residues long. The junction had 9 bases not matched to a gene; V was cut back by 2 bases and J by 0 bases.

V and J are TRBV28 and TRBJ2-5, with TRBD2 identical over 9 bases. Germline lookup yields CDR1 MDHEN and CDR2 SYDVKM. The CDR3 is 13 residues long. After removal of 7 bases from V and 5 bases from J, the junction contained 5 bases not matched to a gene. CDR3: CASTLAGAETQYF. In DNA form, the CDR3 reads TGTGCCAGCACCTTAGCGGGGGCGGAGACCCAGTACTTC.

The rearrangement links TRBV30 to TRBJ2-2; TRBD1 is a possible D gene (7 bases). Trimming took 7 bases from V and 1 from J, leaving 25 bases between them. CDR1 and CDR2 from the germline V gene are GTSNPN and SVGIG (reference sequence). This CDR3 contains 18 residues. This CDR3 reads CASKGGQGEVKNTGELFF. The DNA of the CDR3 is TGTGCCTCTAAGGGAGGTCAGGGGGAAGTTAAGAACACCGGGGAGCTGTTTTTT. The variable domain in full, with the rest retrieved from reference TRBV30 and TRBJ2-2, is SQTIHQWPATLVQPVGSPLSLECTVEGTSNPNLYWYRQAAGRGLQLLFYSVGIGQISSEVPQNLSASRPQDRQFILSSKKLLLSDSGFYLCASKGGQGEVKNTGELFFGEGSRLTVL.

This clone was seen just once. The rearrangement joins TRBV6-5 to TRBJ2-3; TRBD2 agrees at 9 bases. Per the germline V gene, CDR1 is MNHEY and CDR2 is SVGAGI. The CDR3 consists of 15 residues. Trimming removed 5 bases from V and 3 bases from J; junction bases left unmatched: 6. The CDR3 sequence: CASSLSGRRTDTQYF. The CDR3 nucleotides read TGTGCCAGCAGTCTTAGCGGGAGACGGACAGATACGCAGTATTTT.

The chain links TRBV27 to TRBJ2-1; D is possibly TRBD2 (6 bases). Trimming took off 3 bases at V and 6 bases at J, with 12 bases between the two ends. The germline V gene encodes CDR1 MNHEY and CDR2 SMNVEV (reference sequence). This CDR3 contains 14 residues. The CDR3 spells CASSFAGRGNEQFF. The CDR3 DNA is TGTGCCAGCAGTTTTGCGGGACGGGGCAATGAGCAGTTCTTC.

The chain uses TRBV4-1 and TRBJ2-7; 14 bases fit TRBD2. The trim removed 4 bases at V and 5 bases at J, leaving 7 bases unmatched. Germline lookup yields CDR1 MGHRA and CDR2 YSYEKL. CDR3 size: 16 residues. The chain's CDR3 is CASSLNGLAGGHEQYF. As DNA, the CDR3 is TGCGCCAGCAGCCTCAACGGACTAGCGGGAGGCCACGAGCAGTACTTC.

The rearrangement joins TRBV29-1 to TRBJ2-7, with D possibly being TRBD1 (6 bases). Germline values: CDR1 SQVTM, CDR2 ANQGSEA. The CDR3 is 12 residues long. Trimming removed 4 bases from V and 4 bases from J, with 11 bases in between. The CDR3 loop reads CSVGDIGYEQYF. The CDR3 DNA sequence: TGCAGCGTTGGGGACATCGGATACGAGCAGTACTTC.